Described below is a single T cell receptor (beta chain) sequence and its context. Its specificity is not known. It may be a read error: a sequence one base away is much more abundant. Per the germline V gene, CDR1 is LGHNA and CDR2 is YNFKEQ. J gave up 4 bases and V 8 bases, and 9 bases lay outside the gene matches. This CDR3 has 14 amino acids. Uncontrolled infections, pregnancy, lactation or other autoimmune diseases led to patient exclusion. This specimen comes from a study of Graves' ophthalmopathy and Graves' hyperthyroidism. Overall study results and limits: This model predicted ophthalmopathy progression (sensitivity roughly 70%, specificity around 72%).

Using RNA transcripts, the TCR beta CDR3 regions were amplified. HTBI primers served in a first-round RT-PCR, which a second-round multiplex PCR followed. TCRdb itself ran the multiplex PCR reads through MiXCR, one entry per CDR3 protein. The profile covers 400,000 to 450,000 distinct CDR3 sequences, with over 20% appearing a single time and 3% taken by the ten largest. The receptor was derived from a woman between 18 and 30 years old with stable Graves' hyperthyroidism. The chain has TRBV4-2 and TRBJ1-1, with TRBD1 matching over 8 bases. The sample was peripheral blood. The CDR3 DNA sequence: TGTGCCAGCTGCCGGGAGGGACAGGTCACTGAAGCTTTCTTT. It is translated as CASCREGQVTEAFF.